The clone carrying this T cell receptor (beta chain) was found a few times. Antigen unknown. The data stem from a study of CD8 T cells in ankylosing spondylitis. Study-level results: Made up of roughly 8 highly homologous variants, a TCR beta motif appeared characteristic of ankylosing spondylitis blood. The authors reported significant enrichment of disease-linked clones in matched ankylosing spondylitis synovial fluid.

Germline assignment: CDR1 SGHTA and CDR2 FQGNSA. This CDR3 comprises 16 residues. V dropped 6 bases and J dropped 1; count of bases not matched to a gene: 10. Quantitative 5'-RACE was performed with molecular barcodes, and it yielded the TCR beta libraries. TCRdb reanalysed the 5' RACE reads using MiXCR and keeps one entry per CDR3 protein. The sample contains more than 500,000 distinct CDR3 sequences, over 4% of which appear only once. The chain couples TRBV7-2 to TRBJ2-3; 7 bases line up with TRBD2. The receptor comes from a male donor with ankylosing spondylitis. Material for sequencing was blood, either unsorted or a sorted T cell fraction (not recorded which). The CDR3 DNA sequence: TGTGCCAGCAGGACGGGAGGAGGGGTAGGCACAGATACGCAGTATTTT. Its translation is CASRTGGGVGTDTQYF.